Listed here are 2 T cell receptor beta chains from one sample, sequenced in a study of T cell responses to AZD1222 COVID-19 vaccine. Method: immunoSEQ multiplex PCR; TCRdb's copy keeps in-frame clones and lacks some. This table holds 95,000 to 150,000 clones, less than 90% found once. This specimen consisted of peripheral blood, obtained on day 0 of AZD1222 vaccination. The source is an adult in good health.

The rearrangement links TRBV27 to TRBJ2-1; D is undetermined. From germline, CDR1 is MNHEY and CDR2 SMNVEV (reference sequence). This CDR3 spans 13 amino acids. V dropped 6 bases and J dropped 0 bases, with 6 bases sitting between them. CDR3 bases: TGTGCCAGCAGCTCGCCCTCCTACAATGAGCAGTTCTTC. Translated: CASSSPSYNEQFF.

This clone occurred once. The chain couples TRBV4-2 to TRBJ1-2; 7 bases agree with TRBD1. Germline V gene sequence: CDR1 LGHNA, CDR2 YNFKEQ. V dropped 3 bases and J dropped 3; count of bases not matched to a gene: 10. The CDR3 is made up of 16 amino acids. The CDR3 spells CASSHTQDRRDYGYTF. In DNA, the CDR3 is TGTGCCAGCAGCCACACTCAGGACAGGCGCGACTATGGCTACACCTTC.